This T cell receptor beta chain was documented in a study of OX40 agonist ivuxolimab in advanced cancers. Study-wide context: The dose-escalation cohort had hepatocellular carcinoma, melanoma, renal cell or head and neck cancer. Of the patients, three showed partial responses, one with hepatocellular carcinoma and two with cutaneous melanoma. A male proportion of about 84% was recorded, with mean age around 60 years and range about 23 to 90. Patients with prior anti-PD-1, anti-PD-L1 or anti-CTLA-4 therapy were eligible; about 41% had some.

Generated by immunoSEQ multiplex PCR, the TCRdb table keeps only in-frame clones and is missing some. The data show roughly 50,000 clones, about 92% seen once. With 1 base removed from V and 4 bases from J, the gap between germline ends came to 14 bases. CDR3 length: 15 amino acids. Per germline, CDR1 LNHDA and CDR2 SQIVND (reference sequence). The chain recombines TRBV19 with TRBJ2-7; D may be TRBD2 (6 bases). The sequence derives from an adult with an advanced solid tumor such as melanoma, head and neck, liver or kidney cancer. The sequences come from CD4+ or CD8+ T cells sorted from blood, collected in a trial of the OX40 agonist ivuxolimab. The CDR3 bases are TGTGCCAGTAGTATAGCGGAGGGGCGCGTGTACGAGCAGTACTTC. It is translated as CASSIAEGRVYEQYF.